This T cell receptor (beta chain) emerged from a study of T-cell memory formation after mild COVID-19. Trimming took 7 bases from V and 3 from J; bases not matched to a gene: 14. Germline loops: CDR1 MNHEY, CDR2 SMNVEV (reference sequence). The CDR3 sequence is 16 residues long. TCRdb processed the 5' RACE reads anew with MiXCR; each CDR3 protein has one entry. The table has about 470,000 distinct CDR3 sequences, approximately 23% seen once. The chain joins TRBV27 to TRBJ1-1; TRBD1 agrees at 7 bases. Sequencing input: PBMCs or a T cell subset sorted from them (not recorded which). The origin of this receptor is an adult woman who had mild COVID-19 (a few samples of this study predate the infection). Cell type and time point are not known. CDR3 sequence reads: CASKGQTSSWDTEAFF. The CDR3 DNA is TGTGCCAGCAAGGGACAGACCTCCAGTTGGGACACTGAAGCTTTCTTT.